This T cell receptor beta chain came from a study of blood T cells in healthy people across ages. Next came a second PCR, run for roughly 6 to 11 cycles, which used a sample-barcoded 5' primer along with a J-beta primer mix. One entry per CDR3 protein results from TCRdb running MiXCR on the 5' RACE reads. This repertoire shows approximately 350,000 distinct CDR3 sequences, 45% to 65% found once; its top ten account for 45% to 65%. There are 13 residues in the CDR3. Trimming cost V 0 bases and J 7 bases, with 7 bases left between them. Germline CDR1 and CDR2: MGHRA and YSYEKL. The sequence was obtained from a man in his sixties in good health. The chain combines TRBV4-1 with TRBJ2-1; D uncertain. Sequenced input: blood. CDR3 sequence reads: CASSQEGKNEQFF. The CDR3 DNA reads as TGCGCCAGCAGCCAAGAAGGCAAAAATGAGCAGTTCTTC.